The 7 T cell receptor beta chains reported below all come from one sample, sequenced in a study of patients and donors after allogeneic stem cell transplantation. TCRdb re-called the RT-PCR reads through MiXCR, storing one row per CDR3 protein. The sample shows about 150,000 distinct CDR3 sequences, approximately 40% of them seen only once. The material sequenced was blood, either unsorted or a sorted T cell fraction (not recorded which). The receptors were gathered from a human donor who was either an allogeneic HSCT recipient or a stem cell or donor lymphocyte infusion donor (not recorded which). It is not recorded whose cells these are; they may come from a transplant donor.

This sequence joins TRBV9 and TRBJ1-6, with a possible D match to TRBD1 (5 bases). Trimming took off 0 bases at V and 7 bases at J, with 11 bases between the two ends. CDR1 is SGDLS, CDR2 YYNGEE, per germline. The CDR3 has 15 amino acids. CDR3 coding DNA: TGTGCCAGCAGCGTAGCTCCGGGACGGAATTCACCCCTCCACTTT. This gives the protein CASSVAPGRNSPLHF.

CDR3 protein: CASSEWGNQETQYF. CDR3 nucleotide sequence: TGTGCCAGCAGTGAATGGGGCAACCAAGAGACCCAGTACTTC. The chain combines TRBV25-1 with TRBJ2-5; perhaps TRBD1 as D (5 bases). The CDR3 has 14 residues. Germline V CDR1 and CDR2: MGHDK, SYGVNS. The V and J ends lost 1 base and 0 bases respectively, with 6 bases between them.

V and J are TRBV15 and TRBJ2-2; 7 bases align to TRBD2. The germline gives CDR1 LNHNV, CDR2 YYDKDF (reference sequence). V was clipped by 7 bases and J by 4 bases; unmatched bases: 3. The CDR3 is made up of 13 amino acids. CDR3: CATMPGGTGELFF. The CDR3 DNA follows: TGTGCCACCATGCCGGGGGGCACCGGGGAGCTGTTTTTT.

The sample holds a few counts of this clonotype. The genes are TRBV3-1 and TRBJ1-2, with D uncertain. V was cut by 8 bases and J by 4 bases, with 8 bases left in between. The CDR3 is made up of 11 amino acids. Per germline, CDR1 LGHDT and CDR2 YNNKEL (reference sequence). The CDR3 here is CASLDGYGYTF. The CDR3 region has the DNA TGTGCCAGCCTCGACGGCTATGGCTACACCTTC.

The chain employs TRBV29-1 and TRBJ2-2; D uncertain. V lost 6 bases, J lost 13 bases, and 15 bases lay in between. The germline CDR1 and CDR2 sequences are SQVTM and ANQGSEA. The CDR3 is 11 amino acids. The CDR3 loop is CSVENSERLFF. The DNA for the CDR3 is TGCAGCGTGGAGAACAGCGAACGGCTGTTTTTT.

This clonotype was detected a few times. J is TRBJ2-6 and V is TRBV5-6, with D tentatively TRBD1 (6 bases). The CDR3 runs to 17 residues. CDR1 and CDR2 (germline): SGHDT, YYEEEE. V lost 1 base to trimming and J lost 5 bases, with 16 bases between them. The CDR3 reads CASSLSFERDRANVLTF. The CDR3 coding sequence is TGTGCCAGCAGCTTGTCGTTCGAAAGGGACAGGGCCAACGTCCTGACTTTC.

This clonotype was detected once. The V gene is TRBV6-5, the J gene TRBJ2-1; no firm D call. The V end lost 6 bases, the J end lost 4 bases, and 13 bases lay between the germline ends. Germline lookup yields CDR1 MNHEY and CDR2 SVGAGI. The CDR3 runs 14 residues. The CDR3 reads CASRAIGFYNEQFF. CDR3 in DNA: TGTGCCAGCAGGGCAATCGGGTTTTACAATGAGCAGTTCTTC.